This passage covers 32 T cell receptor beta chains from one sample sequenced in a study of shared clonotypes between healthy human individuals. Measured with immunoSEQ multiplex PCR; TCRdb has only the in-frame clones, and not every one. Counted here are over 950,000 clones, 70% to 85% occurring once; the ten biggest clones make up 0.89%. The source material was memory CD4+ T cells from PBMCs. Subset meaning: CD45RA-negative fraction. The receptors shown here come from a man aged 18 to 30 in good health. Some clones in this sample may be carry-over from other donors' samples.

This clone was observed a handful of times. The V call is TRBV2, the J call TRBJ1-4; a weak D match, TRBD1 (5 bases). The ends were cut back, 5 bases at V and 5 bases at J, with 9 bases in the middle. The CDR3 has 13 residues. Germline CDR1 SNHLY, CDR2 FYNNEI. The CDR3 DNA follows: TGTGCCAGCAGTATGACAGTGAATGAAAAACTGTTTTTT. Translating gives CASSMTVNEKLFF. Filled out from reference TRBV2 and TRBJ1-4, the complete variable domain reads EPEVTQTPSHQVTQMGQEVILRCVPISNHLYFYWYRQILGQKVEFLVSFYNNEISEKSEIFDDQFSVERPDGSNFTLKIRSTKLEDSAMYFCASSMTVNEKLFFGSGTQLSVL.

The rearrangement links TRBV5-4 to TRBJ2-3; TRBD2 aligns across 8 bases. Germline CDR1 and CDR2: SGHNT and YYREEE (reference sequence). Trimming at V came to 0 bases and at J to 6 bases, leaving 6 bases not matched to a gene. CDR3 length: 15 residues. CDR3 sequence: CASSLGSGNGDTQYF. The CDR3, as DNA: TGTGCCAGCAGCTTGGGTAGCGGGAACGGGGATACGCAGTATTTT. The full variable domain, rest sourced from reference TRBV5-4 and TRBJ2-3, is ETGVTQSPTHLIKTRGQQVTLRCSSQSGHNTVSWYQQALGQGPQFIFQYYREEENGRGNFPPRFSGLQFPNYSSELNVNALELDDSALYLCASSLGSGNGDTQYFGPGTRLTVL.

In DNA, the CDR3 is TGCGCCAGCAGCTTGGGGACCCGGGATCAGCCCCAGCATTTT. Residues: CASSLGTRDQPQHF. The chain employs TRBV5-1 and TRBJ1-5; D is unclear. V was clipped by 0 bases and J by 5 bases, with 9 bases between them. Germline V gene lookup returns CDR1 SGHRS and CDR2 YFSETQ. This CDR3 contains 14 residues.

The CDR3 region has the DNA TGCGCCAGCAGCCAAATGACAGAAGCTAACTATGGCTACACCTTC. Translating it yields CASSQMTEANYGYTF. The chain links TRBV4-1 to TRBJ1-2, with TRBD1 as a possible D gene (5 bases). The V gene lost 2 bases and the J gene lost 0 bases, with 10 bases spanning the gap. Germline loops: CDR1 MGHRA, CDR2 YSYEKL. The CDR3 contains 15 residues.

Here the CDR3 DNA reads TGTGCCAGCATTCCGGGACTAGCGAAAGGGGCGTACGAGCAGTACTTC. Translating it yields CASIPGLAKGAYEQYF. This chain connects TRBV28 to TRBJ2-7, with 10 bases matching TRBD2. This CDR3 contains 16 residues. V gave up 7 bases and J gave up 4 bases; unmatched junction bases: 13. Germline V gene data show CDR1 as MDHEN and CDR2 as SYDVKM.

The chain employs TRBV5-8 and TRBJ1-1, with D possibly TRBD1 on 6 matching bases. The CDR3 consists of 16 residues. In germline, CDR1 is SGHTS, CDR2 YDEGEE. Trimming stripped 2 bases from V and 1 base from J, with 15 bases between. The CDR3 sequence: CASSLGTLQGNTEAFF. The CDR3 region has the DNA TGTGCCAGCAGCTTAGGGACACTTCAAGGGAACACTGAAGCTTTCTTT.

This chain uses TRBV15 with TRBJ2-7, with D unresolved. The CDR3 totals 15 residues. V gave up 1 base and J gave up 9 bases, with 19 bases separating them. Germline V gene lookup returns CDR1 LNHNV and CDR2 YYDKDF (reference sequence). CDR3 sequence reads: CATSRVRAGADAQYF. The CDR3 DNA follows: TGTGCCACCAGCAGAGTTCGCGCCGGAGCCGACGCGCAGTACTTC.

J is TRBJ2-3 and V is TRBV27, with TRBD2 matching over 7 bases. Germline V lookup: CDR1 MNHEY, CDR2 SMNVEV (reference sequence). This CDR3 is built from 13 residues. V trimming: 10 bases; J trimming: 6 bases; junction bases outside the gene matches: 10. CDR3 sequence reads: CATSPGGLDTQYF. The CDR3 nucleotides read TGTGCCACCTCCCCGGGAGGACTCGATACGCAGTATTTT.

The rearrangement uses TRBV2 and TRBJ2-7, with TRBD2 identical over 7 bases. This CDR3 has 15 amino acids. V shed 7 bases, J shed 1 base, and the junction held 10 bases outside the gene matches. CDR1 and CDR2 from the germline V gene are SNHLY and FYNNEI. As DNA, the CDR3 is TGTGCCAGCAAACCATGGACGGGAGGTTCCTACGAGCAGTACTTC. Its protein is CASKPWTGGSYEQYF.

The rearrangement links TRBV9 to TRBJ2-2; D may be TRBD1 (6 bases). The V gene's germline CDR1 is SGDLS and CDR2 YYNGEE. Trimming removed 6 bases at V and 0 bases at J, with 9 bases between. This CDR3 region has 14 residues. CDR3 sequence (DNA): TGTGCCAGCACCGGGACATCGAACACCGGGGAGCTGTTTTTT. Translated, it gives CASTGTSNTGELFF. Based on the CDR3 plus reference TRBV9 and TRBJ2-2, the full variable domain is DSGVTQTPKHLITATGQRVTLRCSPRSGDLSVYWYQQSLDQGLQFLIQYYNGEERAKGNILERFSAQQFPDLHSELNLSSLELGDSALYFCASTGTSNTGELFFGEGSRLTVL.

The CDR3 sequence is CAWGWGKYGYNEQFF. The CDR3 DNA reads TGTGCCTGGGGGTGGGGAAAGTACGGTTACAATGAGCAGTTCTTC. J is TRBJ2-1 and V is TRBV30; D is unresolved. CDR1 and CDR2 from the germline V gene are GTSNPN and SVGIG (reference sequence). Trimming cost V 5 bases and J 4 bases, with 18 bases left between them. This CDR3 has 15 amino acids.

This clone was picked up one time. The V call is TRBV30, the J call TRBJ1-6; D gene ambiguous. Trimming stripped 2 bases from V and 2 bases from J, with 1 base between. The germline gives CDR1 GTSNPN, CDR2 SVGIG (reference sequence). This CDR3 region has 12 residues. DNA for the CDR3: TGTGCCTGGAGTCCCTATAATTCACCCCTCCACTTT. It specifies CAWSPYNSPLHF.

The chain has TRBV5-1 and TRBJ2-7; D is perhaps TRBD1 (6 bases). V lost 4 bases, J lost 2 bases, and 16 bases lay in between. This CDR3 contains 15 residues. CDR1 is SGHRS, CDR2 YFSETQ, per germline. DNA for the CDR3: TGCGCCAGCAGCGCAACCGGGACAACTACCTACGAGCAGTACTTC. As protein: CASSATGTTTYEQYF.

In its sample, this clone was seen once. The gene calls are TRBV4-3 and TRBJ2-5; D ambiguous. The V and J ends lost 4 bases and 5 bases respectively, with 14 bases between them. The germline CDR1 and CDR2 sequences are LGHNA and YSLEER. There are 14 residues in the CDR3. CDR3 sequence: CASSLYGGSETQYF. The CDR3 DNA follows: TGCGCCAGCAGCCTCTACGGCGGTTCGGAGACCCAGTACTTC.

V gene TRBV1 combines with J gene TRBJ1-2; the tabulated D call, TRBD1, remains unverified against the DNA. TRBV1 is classified as a pseudogene. The CDR3 is made up of 15 amino acids. The chain's CDR3 is CTSSPLQGDNYGYTF. The CDR3 region has the DNA TGCACCAGCAGCCCCTTACAGGGTGACAACTATGGCTACACCTTC.

This clone was seen only a few times. J is TRBJ1-1 and V is TRBV7-9; D is unresolved. Germline-derived CDR1 and CDR2 are SEHNR and FQNEAQ (reference sequence). The CDR3 loop spans 13 amino acids. Trimming cost V 10 bases and J 0 bases, with 12 bases left between them. The CDR3 DNA sequence: TGTGCCACTTCATTACGGGTGAACACTGAAGCTTTCTTT. Its protein product is CATSLRVNTEAFF.

This chain connects TRBV19 to TRBJ2-7; 8 bases map to TRBD1. Germline V gene sequence: CDR1 LNHDA, CDR2 SQIVND (reference sequence). V lost 11 bases and J lost 0; bases outside the gene matches: 18. This CDR3 contains 17 residues. As DNA, the CDR3 is TGTGCCCCCCCTGTTGGGGCGGACAGGGAAAGCTCCTACGAGCAGTACTTC. This translates into CAPPVGADRESSYEQYF.

The rearrangement uses TRBV18 and TRBJ2-3, with a possible D match to TRBD1 (5 bases). The V end lost 8 bases, the J end lost 5 bases, and 17 bases lay between the germline ends. The CDR3 has 14 residues. Per the germline V gene, CDR1 is KGHSH and CDR2 is LQKENI. The CDR3: CASRQTHGGDTQYF. The CDR3 nucleotides read TGTGCCAGCCGACAGACGCACGGCGGAGATACGCAGTATTTT. Using reference TRBV18 and TRBJ2-3 for the parts outside the CDR3, the full variable domain is NAGVMQNPRHLVRRRGQEARLRCSPMKGHSHVYWYRQLPEEGLKFMVYLQKENIIDESGMPKERFSAEFPKEGPSILRIQQVVRGDSAAYFCASRQTHGGDTQYFGPGTRLTVL.

The chain has TRBV27 and TRBJ1-1; 8 positions match TRBD1. The CDR3 consists of 16 residues. Germline trimming cut 6 bases from V and 5 bases from J; bases unmatched to any gene: 14. CDR1 MNHEY and CDR2 SMNVEV come from the germline V gene (reference sequence). The CDR3 DNA sequence: TGTGCCAGCAGCCCCCCCCAGGGGGCGCGAAAGACTGAAGCTTTCTTT. This gives the protein CASSPPQGARKTEAFF.

The V and J genes are TRBV5-1 and TRBJ2-7, with TRBD2 identical over 7 bases. Germline lookup yields CDR1 SGHRS and CDR2 YFSETQ. J gave up 2 bases and V 4 bases, and 6 bases lay outside the gene matches. This CDR3 contains 14 residues. The CDR3 sequence: CASSPPSGAYEQYF. The CDR3, as DNA: TGCGCCAGCAGCCCCCCTAGCGGCGCCTACGAGCAGTACTTC.

The J gene is TRBJ1-1, the V gene TRBV7-2, with a weak D call TRBD1 (5 bases). CDR3 length: 15 residues. Trimming left V 3 bases short and J 3 bases short, with 14 bases between. Germline CDR1 is SGHTA and CDR2 is FQGNSA. For the CDR3, the DNA is TGTGCCAGCAGCTTGAGCAGGGAAGTTCACACTGAAGCTTTCTTT. Protein product: CASSLSREVHTEAFF.

The chain employs TRBV6-1 and TRBJ1-3; D gene uncertain. The CDR3 is made up of 15 amino acids. Looked up from germline, CDR1 is MNHNS and CDR2 is SASEGT. Trimming cost V 5 bases and J 0 bases, with 11 bases left between them. The CDR3 DNA is TGTGCCAGCAGTAACCGACTGCTCTCTGGAAACACCATATATTTT. Its protein is CASSNRLLSGNTIYF.

This sequence joins TRBV11-1 and TRBJ1-2; possibly TRBD1 for D (5 bases). Germline V gene lookup returns CDR1 SGHAT and CDR2 FQDESV (reference sequence). This CDR3 is 12 amino acids long. The V end was cut by 4 bases, the J end by 3 bases, with 6 bases between. CDR3 bases: TGTGCCAGCAGCTGGGGGGACTATGGCTACACCTTC. Encoded protein: CASSWGDYGYTF.

CDR3 sequence: CASSSRTGGTDTQYF. The CDR3 DNA is TGTGCCAGCAGCAGCCGGACAGGGGGGACAGATACGCAGTATTTT. The gene calls are TRBV9 and TRBJ2-3; 10 bases line up with TRBD1. The CDR3 is 15 amino acids. Per the germline V gene, CDR1 is SGDLS and CDR2 is YYNGEE. Trimming removed 4 bases from V and 3 bases from J; junction bases left unmatched: 5.

The genes are TRBV7-2 and TRBJ2-3, with 10 bases aligning to TRBD2. CDR1 and CDR2 (germline): SGHTA, FQGNSA. This CDR3 has 16 residues. Trimming took 2 bases from V and 5 from J; bases not matched to a gene: 7. DNA of the CDR3: TGTGCCAGCAGCTTATCAAGCGGGAGGGCCCAAGATACGCAGTATTTT. It translates to CASSLSSGRAQDTQYF.

The chain uses TRBV2 and TRBJ1-1; no definite D call. Germline CDR1 is SNHLY and CDR2 is FYNNEI. Trimming pared 0 bases from V and 0 bases from J, leaving 8 bases between. The length of the CDR3 is 15 residues. CDR3 protein: CASSEAGPMNTEAFF. CDR3 DNA: TGTGCCAGCAGTGAAGCGGGCCCCATGAACACTGAAGCTTTCTTT.

The rearrangement joins TRBV7-3 to TRBJ2-2; unclear D gene. The CDR3 runs to 13 residues. The germline V gene has CDR1 SGHTA and CDR2 FQGTGA. V was clipped by 3 bases and J by 3 bases, with 5 bases between them. CDR3 sequence (DNA): TGTGCCAGCAGCTTCCGGGACACCGGGGAGCTGTTTTTT. It translates to CASSFRDTGELFF.

This sequence joins TRBV28 and TRBJ2-4; no reliable D call. Germline V CDR1 and CDR2: MDHEN, SYDVKM. The V gene lost 5 bases and the J gene lost 7 bases, with 15 bases spanning the gap. The CDR3 extends over 14 amino acids. CDR3 nucleotides: TGTGCCAGCAGTCCGAGACCCGCATTGAACATTCAGTACTTC. Its protein product is CASSPRPALNIQYF.

This clone came up once. This chain links TRBV5-4 with TRBJ2-1; TRBD2 is a possible D gene (6 bases). V dropped 0 bases and J dropped 0 bases, with 16 bases sitting between them. Germline V gene sequence: CDR1 SGHNT, CDR2 YYREEE (reference sequence). This CDR3 comprises 18 residues. This CDR3 reads CASSLVVAATSSYNEQFF. The DNA for the CDR3 is TGTGCCAGCAGCTTGGTTGTAGCGGCAACAAGCTCCTACAATGAGCAGTTCTTC. Variable domain in full (rest from reference TRBV5-4 and TRBJ2-1): ETGVTQSPTHLIKTRGQQVTLRCSSQSGHNTVSWYQQALGQGPQFIFQYYREEENGRGNFPPRFSGLQFPNYSSELNVNALELDDSALYLCASSLVVAATSSYNEQFFGPGTRLTVL.

This chain uses TRBV12-2 with TRBJ1-4. TRBV12-2 is given as a pseudogene. The CDR3 runs to 18 residues. CDR3 sequence: CASRLLWQGHPGEGKLFF. CDR3 bases: TGTGCAAGTCGCTTACTCTGGCAGGGGCACCCCGGGGAGGGAAAACTGTTTTTT.

CDR3 protein: CATHRGTNTGELFF. The CDR3 DNA is TGTGCCACCCACAGGGGGACGAACACCGGGGAGCTGTTTTTT. The chain couples TRBV6-1 to TRBJ2-2, with TRBD1 matching over 8 bases. The CDR3 runs 14 residues. After removal of 10 bases from V and 0 bases from J, the junction contained 4 bases not matched to a gene. CDR1 is MNHNS, CDR2 SASEGT, per germline.

This clone was seen once. This chain links TRBV9 with TRBJ2-2, with 9 nucleotides matching TRBD1. The CDR3 spans 16 residues. Germline V gives CDR1 SGDLS, CDR2 YYNGEE. Trimming removed 4 bases from V and 3 bases from J; junction bases left unmatched: 7. CDR3 sequence reads: CASSHSRDRDTGELFF. The CDR3 DNA follows: TGTGCCAGCAGCCACTCGAGGGACAGGGACACCGGGGAGCTGTTTTTT. Drawing the rest from reference TRBV9 and TRBJ2-2, the complete variable domain is DSGVTQTPKHLITATGQRVTLRCSPRSGDLSVYWYQQSLDQGLQFLIQYYNGEERAKGNILERFSAQQFPDLHSELNLSSLELGDSALYFCASSHSRDRDTGELFFGEGSRLTVL.